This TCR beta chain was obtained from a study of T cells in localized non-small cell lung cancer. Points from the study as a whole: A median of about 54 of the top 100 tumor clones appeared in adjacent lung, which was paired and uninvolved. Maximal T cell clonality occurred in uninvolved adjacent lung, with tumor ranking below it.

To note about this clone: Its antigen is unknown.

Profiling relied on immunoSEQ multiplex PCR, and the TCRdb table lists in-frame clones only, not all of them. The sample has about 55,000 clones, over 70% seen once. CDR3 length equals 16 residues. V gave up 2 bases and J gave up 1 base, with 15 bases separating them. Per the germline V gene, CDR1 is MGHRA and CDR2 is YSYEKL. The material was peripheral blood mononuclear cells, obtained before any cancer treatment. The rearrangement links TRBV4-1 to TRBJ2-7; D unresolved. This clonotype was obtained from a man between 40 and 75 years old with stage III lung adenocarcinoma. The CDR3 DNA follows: TGCGCCAGCAGCCAAAGCTTACGGACGGATTCCTACGAGCAGTACTTC. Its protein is CASSQSLRTDSYEQYF.